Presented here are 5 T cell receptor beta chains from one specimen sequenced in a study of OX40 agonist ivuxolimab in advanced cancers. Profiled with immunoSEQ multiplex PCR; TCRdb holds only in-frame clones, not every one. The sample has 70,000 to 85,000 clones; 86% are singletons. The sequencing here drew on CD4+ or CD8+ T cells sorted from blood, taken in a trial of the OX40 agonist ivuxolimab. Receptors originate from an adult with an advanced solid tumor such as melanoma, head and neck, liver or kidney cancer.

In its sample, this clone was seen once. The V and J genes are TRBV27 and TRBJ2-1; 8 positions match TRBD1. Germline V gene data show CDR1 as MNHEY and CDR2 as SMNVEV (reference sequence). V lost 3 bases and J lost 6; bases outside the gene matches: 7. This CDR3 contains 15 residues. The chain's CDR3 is CASSFVQGASNEQFF. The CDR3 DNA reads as TGTGCCAGCAGTTTTGTCCAGGGGGCCTCCAATGAGCAGTTCTTC.

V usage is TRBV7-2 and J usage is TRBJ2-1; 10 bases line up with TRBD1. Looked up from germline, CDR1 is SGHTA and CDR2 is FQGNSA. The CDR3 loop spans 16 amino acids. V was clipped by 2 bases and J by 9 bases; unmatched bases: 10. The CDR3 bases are TGTGCCAGCAGCTTAAAGGCGGGACAGGGGTATGTTGAGCAGTTCTTC. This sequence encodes CASSLKAGQGYVEQFF.

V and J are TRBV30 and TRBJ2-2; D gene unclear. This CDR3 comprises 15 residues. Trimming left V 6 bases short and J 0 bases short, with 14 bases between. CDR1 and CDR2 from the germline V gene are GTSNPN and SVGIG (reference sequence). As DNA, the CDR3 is TGTGCCTGCCACGGACCACGGGCGAACACCGGGGAGCTGTTTTTT. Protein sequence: CACHGPRANTGELFF.

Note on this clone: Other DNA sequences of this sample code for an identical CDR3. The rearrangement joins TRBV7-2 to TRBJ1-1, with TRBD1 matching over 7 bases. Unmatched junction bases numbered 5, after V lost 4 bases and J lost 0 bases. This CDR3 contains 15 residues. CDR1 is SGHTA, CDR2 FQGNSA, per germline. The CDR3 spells CASSSGGGVNTEAFF. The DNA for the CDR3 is TGTGCCAGCAGCTCAGGGGGTGGAGTGAACACTGAAGCTTTCTTT.

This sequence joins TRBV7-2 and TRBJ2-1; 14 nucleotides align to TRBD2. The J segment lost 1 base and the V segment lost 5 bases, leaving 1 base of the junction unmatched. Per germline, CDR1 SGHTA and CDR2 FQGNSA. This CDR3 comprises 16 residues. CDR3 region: CASSRLAGGSYNEQFF. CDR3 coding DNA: TGTGCCAGCAGCAGACTAGCGGGGGGGTCCTACAATGAGCAGTTCTTC.